The clone carrying this TCR beta chain was observed a single time. These data originate in a study of a mutant IDH1 vaccine in newly diagnosed glioma. Across the whole study: Therapy received beforehand was radiotherapy, temozolomide, or both, with most patients given both.

Produced via immunoSEQ multiplex PCR; TCRdb's table is partial and in-frame only. The table lists 60,000 to 85,000 clones, around 79% of them singletons. Time point meaning: baseline, week 1 (first vaccination visit). The treatment was: pre-vaccination baseline after standard-of-care therapy. New WHO grade 3 or 4 astrocytomas that were IDH1-mutant and ATRX-lost had been found in donors. The V end was cut by 3 bases, the J end by 5 bases, with 8 bases between. Germline V gene lookup returns CDR1 SEHNR and CDR2 FQNEAQ (reference sequence). CDR3 length: 13 amino acids. V usage is TRBV7-9 and J usage is TRBJ1-5; D is perhaps TRBD1 (6 bases). This sequence originates from a man aged 50 or older with glioma. Source: PBMCs, taken from a glioma patient treated with radiotherapy, temozolomide or both. The CDR3 DNA follows: TGTGCCAGCAGCTTGGACAGTTATCAGCCCCAGCATTTT. Protein: CASSLDSYQPQHF.